This TCR beta chain was identified in a study of Ad26.COV2.S vaccination and SARS-CoV-2 variants. Germline CDR1 SNHLY, CDR2 FYNNEI. Trimming cost V 3 bases and J 5 bases, with 17 bases left between them. The CDR3 runs to 16 residues. This clone was seen a single time. The antigen is not known. Findings and caveats of the study: The breadth of spike-specific CD8+ and CD4+ T cell responses after vaccination was reportedly substantial. Vaccine recipients had higher spike-specific TCR breadth than placebo recipients.

Treatment reported: around 19 received Ad26.COV2.S at low or high dose, single or two shots; 5 received placebo; per-sample allocation not given. At day 63 after the first vaccine or placebo injection, samples were drawn. Cohort 1b enrolled adults aged 18-55 years in Boston. Clones were sequenced by immunoSEQ multiplex PCR, and TCRdb holds only the in-frame ones, with some missing. The table shows about 460,000 clones, with roughly nine tenths occurring only once. Source: peripheral blood, taken in a trial of Ad26.COV2.S vaccine versus placebo. The V and J genes are TRBV2 and TRBJ1-5; D may be TRBD1 (5 bases). The sequence derives from a person aged 18-60 years who received the Ad26.COV2.S COVID-19 vaccine or a placebo. CDR3: CASSDGRGGLHQPQHF. The CDR3 DNA reads TGTGCCAGCAGTGATGGAAGGGGAGGATTGCATCAGCCCCAGCATTTT.